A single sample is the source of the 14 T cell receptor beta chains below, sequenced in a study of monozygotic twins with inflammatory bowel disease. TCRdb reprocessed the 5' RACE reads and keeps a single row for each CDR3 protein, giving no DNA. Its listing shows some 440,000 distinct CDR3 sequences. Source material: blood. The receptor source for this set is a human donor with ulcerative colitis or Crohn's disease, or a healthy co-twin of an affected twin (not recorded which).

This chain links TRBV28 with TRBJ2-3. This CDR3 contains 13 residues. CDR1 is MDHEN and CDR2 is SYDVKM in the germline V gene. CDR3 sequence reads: CASSKTSSDTQYF.

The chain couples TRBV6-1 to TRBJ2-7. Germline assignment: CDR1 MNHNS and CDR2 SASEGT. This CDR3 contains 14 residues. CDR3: CASSPTAAIYEQYF.

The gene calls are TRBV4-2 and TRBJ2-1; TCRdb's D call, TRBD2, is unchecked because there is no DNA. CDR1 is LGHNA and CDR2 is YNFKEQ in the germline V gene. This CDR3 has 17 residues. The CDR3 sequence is CASSQSSGPGSYNEQFF.

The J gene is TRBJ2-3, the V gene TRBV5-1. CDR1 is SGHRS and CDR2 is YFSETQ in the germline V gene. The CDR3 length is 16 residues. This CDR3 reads CASSLAPVSSTDTQYF.

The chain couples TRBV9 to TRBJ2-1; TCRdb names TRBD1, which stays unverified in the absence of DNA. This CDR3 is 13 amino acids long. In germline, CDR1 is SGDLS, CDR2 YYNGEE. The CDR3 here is CASTRDGYNEQFF.

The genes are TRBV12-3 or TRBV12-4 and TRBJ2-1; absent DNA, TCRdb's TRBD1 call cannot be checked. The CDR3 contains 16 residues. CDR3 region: CASSLGRTGRYNEQFF.

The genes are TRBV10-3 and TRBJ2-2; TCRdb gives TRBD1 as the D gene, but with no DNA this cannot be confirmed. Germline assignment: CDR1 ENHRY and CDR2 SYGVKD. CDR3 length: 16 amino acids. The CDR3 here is CAISEWSLGNTGELFF.

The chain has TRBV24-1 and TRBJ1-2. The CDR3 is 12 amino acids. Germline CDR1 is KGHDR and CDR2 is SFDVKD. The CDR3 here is CATSDLSHGYTF.

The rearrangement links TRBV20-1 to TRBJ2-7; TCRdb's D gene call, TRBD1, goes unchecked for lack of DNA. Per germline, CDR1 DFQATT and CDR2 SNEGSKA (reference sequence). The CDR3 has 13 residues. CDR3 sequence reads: CSGRQDNTYEQYF.

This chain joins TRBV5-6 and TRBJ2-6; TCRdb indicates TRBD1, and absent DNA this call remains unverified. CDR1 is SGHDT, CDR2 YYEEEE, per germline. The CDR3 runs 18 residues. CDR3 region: CASSLRTGATSGANVLTF.

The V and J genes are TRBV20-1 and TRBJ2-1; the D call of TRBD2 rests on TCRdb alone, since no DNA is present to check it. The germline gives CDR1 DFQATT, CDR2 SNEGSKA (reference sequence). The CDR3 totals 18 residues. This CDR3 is CSARGLPQGGGSYNEQFF.

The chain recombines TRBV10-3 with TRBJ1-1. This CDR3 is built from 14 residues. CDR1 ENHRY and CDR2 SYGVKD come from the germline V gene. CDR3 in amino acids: CAISESLGNTEAFF.

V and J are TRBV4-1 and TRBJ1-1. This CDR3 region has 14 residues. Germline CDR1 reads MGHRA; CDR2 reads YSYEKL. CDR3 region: CASSYFGGNTEAFF.

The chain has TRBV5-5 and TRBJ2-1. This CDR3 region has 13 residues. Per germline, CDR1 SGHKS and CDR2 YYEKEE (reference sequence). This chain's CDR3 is CASSLLVDSEHFF. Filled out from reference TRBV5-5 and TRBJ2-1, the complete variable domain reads DAGVTQSPTHLIKTRGQQVTLRCSPISGHKSVSWYQQVLGQGPQFIFQYYEKEERGRGNFPDRFSARQFPNYSSELNVNALLLGDSALYLCASSLLVDSEHFFGPGTRLTVL.